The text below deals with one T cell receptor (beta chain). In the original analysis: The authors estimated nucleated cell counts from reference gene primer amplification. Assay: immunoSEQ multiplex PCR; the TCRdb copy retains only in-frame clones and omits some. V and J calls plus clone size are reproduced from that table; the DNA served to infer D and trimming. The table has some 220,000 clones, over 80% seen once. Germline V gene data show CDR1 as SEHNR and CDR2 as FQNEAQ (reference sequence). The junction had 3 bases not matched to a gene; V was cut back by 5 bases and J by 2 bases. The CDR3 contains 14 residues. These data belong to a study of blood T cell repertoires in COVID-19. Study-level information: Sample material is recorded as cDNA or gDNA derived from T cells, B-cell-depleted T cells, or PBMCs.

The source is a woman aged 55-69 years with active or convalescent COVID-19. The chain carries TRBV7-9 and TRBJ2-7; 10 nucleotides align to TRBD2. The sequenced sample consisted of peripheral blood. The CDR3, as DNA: TGTGCCAGCAGCCTACTAGCGGGGCCCTACGAGCAGTACTTC. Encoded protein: CASSLLAGPYEQYF. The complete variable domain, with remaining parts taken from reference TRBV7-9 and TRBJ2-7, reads DTGVSQNPRHKITKRGQNVTFRCDPISEHNRLYWYRQTLGQGPEFLTYFQNEAQLEKSRLLSDRFSAERPKGSFSTLEIQRTEQGDSAMYLCASSLLAGPYEQYFGPGTRLTVT.